This TCR beta chain was profiled in a study of T cell clonality in common variable immunodeficiency. Study results and caveats: Fewer deletions and N-nucleotide insertions were reportedly seen in common variable immunodeficiency TCR beta sequences. The cause of increased CVID clonality remains unclear without subpopulation sequencing. Fewer TCRbeta clones were shared among CVID subjects than controls.

Per the germline V gene, CDR1 is DFQATT and CDR2 is SNEGSKA (reference sequence). Losses at the gene ends were 3 bases for V and 0 bases for J; bases not matched to a gene: 13. CDR3 length: 20 amino acids. In its sample, this clone was seen many times. Its antigen remains unknown. Coverage ceases 3 residues before the CDR3 finishes, and the germline J gene fills in the end. Assay: immunoSEQ multiplex PCR; the TCRdb copy retains only in-frame clones and omits some. The data show approximately 50,000 clones, with none appearing a single time. The source is a person aged 18 to 69 in good health. This chain connects TRBV20-1 to TRBJ2-6; 11 nucleotides align to TRBD2. The sample was peripheral blood mononuclear cells. CDR3 DNA (partial): TGCAGTGCTAGTTCGGTAGCGGGGGGGAGAACAAGCTCTGGGGCCAACGTC. Translating it yields CSASSVAGGRTSSGANV. The complete CDR3 protein is CSASSVAGGRTSSGANVLTF.